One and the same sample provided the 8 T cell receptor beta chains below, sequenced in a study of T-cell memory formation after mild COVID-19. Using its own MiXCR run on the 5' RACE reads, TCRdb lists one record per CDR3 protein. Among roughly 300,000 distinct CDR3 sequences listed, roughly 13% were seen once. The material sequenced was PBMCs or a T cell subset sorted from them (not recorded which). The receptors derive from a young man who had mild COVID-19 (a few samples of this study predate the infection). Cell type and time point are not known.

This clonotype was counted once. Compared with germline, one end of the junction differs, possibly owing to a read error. CDR3 residues: CDSSRSEGEQYF. DNA of the CDR3: TGCGACAGCAGCCGCAGCGAGGGCGAGCAGTACTTC. The chain uses TRBV5-1 and TRBJ2-7, with a tentative D call TRBD2 (5 bases). This CDR3 comprises 12 residues. Per germline, CDR1 SGHRS and CDR2 YFSETQ.

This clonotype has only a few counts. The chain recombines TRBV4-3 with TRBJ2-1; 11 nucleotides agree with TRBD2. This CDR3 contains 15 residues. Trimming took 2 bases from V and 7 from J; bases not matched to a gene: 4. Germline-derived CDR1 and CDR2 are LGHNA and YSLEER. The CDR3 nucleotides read TGCGCCAGCAGCCAACCTAGCGGGGGGACGAATGAGCAGTTCTTC. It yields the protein CASSQPSGGTNEQFF.

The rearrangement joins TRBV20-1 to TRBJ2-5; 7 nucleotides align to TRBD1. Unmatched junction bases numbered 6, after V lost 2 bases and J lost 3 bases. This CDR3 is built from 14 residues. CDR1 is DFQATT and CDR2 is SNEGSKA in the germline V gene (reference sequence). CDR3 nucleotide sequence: TGCAGTGCTAGACCTCGACAGGGCGAAGAGACCCAGTACTTC. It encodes CSARPRQGEETQYF.

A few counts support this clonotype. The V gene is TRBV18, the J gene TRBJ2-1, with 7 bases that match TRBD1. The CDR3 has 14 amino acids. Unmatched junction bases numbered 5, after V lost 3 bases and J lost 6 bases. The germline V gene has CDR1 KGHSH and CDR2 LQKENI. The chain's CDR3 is CASSPQGVSNEQFF. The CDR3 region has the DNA TGTGCCAGCTCACCTCAGGGGGTAAGCAATGAGCAGTTCTTC.

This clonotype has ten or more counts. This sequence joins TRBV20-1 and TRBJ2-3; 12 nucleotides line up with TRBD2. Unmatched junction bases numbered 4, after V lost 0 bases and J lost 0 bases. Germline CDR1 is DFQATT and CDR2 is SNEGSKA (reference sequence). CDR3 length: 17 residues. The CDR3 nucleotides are TGCAGTGCTAGAGAACTAGCGGGGGGCATAAGCACAGATACGCAGTATTTT. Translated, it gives CSARELAGGISTDTQYF.

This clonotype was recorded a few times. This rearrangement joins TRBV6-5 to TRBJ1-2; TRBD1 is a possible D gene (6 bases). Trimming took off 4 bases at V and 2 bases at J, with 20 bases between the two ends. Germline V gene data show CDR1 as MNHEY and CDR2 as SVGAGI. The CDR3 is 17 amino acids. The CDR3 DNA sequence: TGTGCCAGCAGTTTAATACAGGGATCTGGACTAAACTATGGCTACACCTTC. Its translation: CASSLIQGSGLNYGYTF.

CDR3 residues: CASSHGQSEAFF. CDR3 coding DNA: TGTGCCAGCAGCCATGGGCAGTCTGAAGCTTTCTTT. The chain links TRBV6-6 to TRBJ1-1, with D unresolved. V was pared by 6 bases and J by 6 bases, with 11 bases between. Germline CDR1 is MNHNY and CDR2 is SVGAGI (reference sequence). This CDR3 comprises 12 residues.

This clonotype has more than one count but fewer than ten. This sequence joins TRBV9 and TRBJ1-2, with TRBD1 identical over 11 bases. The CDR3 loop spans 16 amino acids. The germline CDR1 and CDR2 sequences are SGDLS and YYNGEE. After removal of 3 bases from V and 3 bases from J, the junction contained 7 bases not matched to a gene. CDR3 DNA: TGTGCCAGCAGCGCAAAGGGGACAGGGGGAGACTATGGCTACACCTTC. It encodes CASSAKGTGGDYGYTF.